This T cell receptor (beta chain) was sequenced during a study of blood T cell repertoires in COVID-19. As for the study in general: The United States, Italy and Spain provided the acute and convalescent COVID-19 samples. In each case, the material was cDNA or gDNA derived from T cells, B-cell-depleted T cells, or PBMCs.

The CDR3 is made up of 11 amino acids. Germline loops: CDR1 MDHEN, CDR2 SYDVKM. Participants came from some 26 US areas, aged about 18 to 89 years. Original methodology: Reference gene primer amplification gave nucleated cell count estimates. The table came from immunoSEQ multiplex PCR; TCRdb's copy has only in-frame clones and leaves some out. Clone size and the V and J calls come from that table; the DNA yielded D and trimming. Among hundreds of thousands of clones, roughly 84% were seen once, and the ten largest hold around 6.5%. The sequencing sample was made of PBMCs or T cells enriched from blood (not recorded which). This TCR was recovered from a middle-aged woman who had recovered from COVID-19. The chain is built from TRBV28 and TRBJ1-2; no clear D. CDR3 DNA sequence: TGTGCTATCAGAGGGTACTATGGCTACACCTTC. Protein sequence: CAIRGYYGYTF.